These 23 T cell receptor beta chains originate from one sample sequenced in a study of CD8 T cells in Susac syndrome. RNA was extracted with the RNeasy kit, and a quantity of roughly 0.5 to 1 ug was reverse transcribed using random hexamers. TCRdb re-called the immunoSEQ multiplex PCR reads with MiXCR, one entry per CDR3 protein. Of about 240,000 distinct CDR3 sequences in the sample, 95% to 97% were seen once. The sequencing input was CD4+ T cells from PBMCs. These receptors all stem from a human donor with Susac syndrome.

The chain combines TRBV20-1 with TRBJ2-7; D might be TRBD1 (5 bases). Germline V CDR1 and CDR2: DFQATT, SNEGSKA (reference sequence). The germline V and J ends were trimmed by 5 bases and 7 bases, with 12 bases remaining between them. The CDR3 length is 11 residues. The CDR3 loop reads CSARPDSEQYF. The CDR3 nucleotides are TGCAGTGCTCGACCCGACAGTGAGCAGTACTTC.

The CDR3 sequence: CATSRDGQLTYEQYF. The DNA for the CDR3 is TGTGCCACCAGCAGAGACGGACAGTTAACCTACGAGCAGTACTTC. The rearrangement uses TRBV15 and TRBJ2-7, with D perhaps TRBD1 (6 bases). V was pared by 0 bases and J by 2 bases, with 11 bases between. Germline values: CDR1 LNHNV, CDR2 YYDKDF (reference sequence). The CDR3 consists of 15 residues.

For the CDR3, the DNA is TGTGCCATACGTTGGGACAGGCCAAGCGAGCAGTACTTC. Its translation: CAIRWDRPSEQYF. The rearrangement links TRBV10-3 to TRBJ2-7; the match to TRBD1 covers 8 bases. V lost 9 bases to trimming and J lost 6 bases; unmatched junction nucleotides: 10. Germline V gene data show CDR1 as ENHRY and CDR2 as SYGVKD. CDR3 size: 13 residues.

The chain carries TRBV12-3 or TRBV12-4 and TRBJ1-5; D is possibly TRBD1 (6 bases). Trimming left V 1 base short and J 1 base short, with 8 bases between. The CDR3 runs 15 residues. The CDR3 DNA follows: TGTGCCAGCAGTTTAGACGACAGGAGCAATCAGCCCCAGCATTTT. Translation gives CASSLDDRSNQPQHF.

The CDR3 protein is CSVEKAIGRTQYF. The CDR3 bases are TGCAGCGTTGAAAAAGCGATAGGGAGAACCCAGTACTTC. The rearrangement links TRBV29-1 to TRBJ2-5; TRBD2 might be the D (5 bases). The germline V gene has CDR1 SQVTM and CDR2 ANQGSEA. The V end was cut by 2 bases, the J end by 8 bases, with 15 bases between. This CDR3 region has 13 residues.

V usage is TRBV20-1 and J usage is TRBJ2-6, with 8 bases that match TRBD1. CDR3 size: 16 residues. The V segment lost 5 bases and the J segment 3 bases; nucleotides outside the gene matches: 9. From germline, CDR1 is DFQATT and CDR2 SNEGSKA (reference sequence). CDR3 DNA sequence: TGCAGTGCTCCGATCCTCAGGGGGCATGGGGCCAACGTCCTGACTTTC. This translates into CSAPILRGHGANVLTF.

The chain joins TRBV5-4 to TRBJ2-2; D gene ambiguous. CDR1 SGHNT and CDR2 YYREEE come from the germline V gene (reference sequence). This CDR3 contains 14 residues. Deletions cut 0 bases from V and 1 base from J, with 4 bases between. CDR3 sequence reads: CASSLVGNTGELFF. The CDR3 bases are TGTGCCAGCAGCTTGGTCGGGAACACCGGGGAGCTGTTTTTT. The complete variable domain, with remaining parts taken from reference TRBV5-4 and TRBJ2-2, reads ETGVTQSPTHLIKTRGQQVTLRCSSQSGHNTVSWYQQALGQGPQFIFQYYREEENGRGNFPPRFSGLQFPNYSSELNVNALELDDSALYLCASSLVGNTGELFFGEGSRLTVL.

This chain connects TRBV24-1 to TRBJ2-3; 8 nucleotides align to TRBD2. Per germline, CDR1 KGHDR and CDR2 SFDVKD. The CDR3 consists of 15 residues. V was clipped by 2 bases and J by 2 bases; unmatched bases: 2. The CDR3 is CATSDYGRDTDTQYF. DNA for the CDR3: TGTGCCACCAGTGATTACGGGAGGGACACAGATACGCAGTATTTT.

The chain joins TRBV4-2 to TRBJ2-3; no clear D. Germline V lookup: CDR1 LGHNA, CDR2 YNFKEQ. V lost 0 bases and J 2 bases, leaving 6 bases between the germline ends. The CDR3 runs to 14 residues. The DNA for the CDR3 is TGTGCCAGCAGCCAAGAACGGAACACAGATACGCAGTATTTT. This gives the protein CASSQERNTDTQYF.

This chain joins TRBV19 and TRBJ2-1, with 7 positions matching TRBD2. This CDR3 is 16 amino acids long. Germline CDR1 and CDR2: LNHDA and SQIVND (reference sequence). V dropped 6 bases and J dropped 6; count of bases not matched to a gene: 14. Written as DNA, the CDR3 is TGTGCCAGTAGCGGGGCCCAAGGGAGGGGTGGCAATGAGCAGTTCTTC. It translates to CASSGAQGRGGNEQFF. Looking up the rest from reference TRBV19 and TRBJ2-1 gives the full variable domain: DGGITQSPKYLFRKEGQNVTLSCEQNLNHDAMYWYRQDPGQGLRLIYYSQIVNDFQKGDIAEGYSVSREKKESFPLTVTSAQKNPTAFYLCASSGAQGRGGNEQFFGPGTRLTVL.

CDR3 amino acids: CASSTPGTSLTDTQYF. Here the CDR3 DNA reads TGTGCCAGCAGTACCCCGGGGACTAGCCTCACAGATACGCAGTATTTT. This rearrangement joins TRBV12-3 or TRBV12-4 to TRBJ2-3; the match to TRBD2 covers 9 bases. This CDR3 comprises 16 residues. Germline trimming cut 5 bases from V and 2 bases from J; bases unmatched to any gene: 8.

The chain employs TRBV18 and TRBJ2-3; 15 bases match TRBD2. V dropped 5 bases and J dropped 4; count of bases not matched to a gene: 7. The length of the CDR3 is 17 residues. Germline CDR1 and CDR2: KGHSH and LQKENI. The CDR3 nucleotides read TGTGCCAGCTCAAGGACTAGCGGGAGGGCATTGGCAGATACGCAGTATTTT. Protein sequence: CASSRTSGRALADTQYF.

The chain links TRBV5-4 to TRBJ2-3; D ambiguous. The CDR3 totals 16 residues. With 9 bases removed from V and 0 bases from J, the gap between germline ends came to 20 bases. Germline V CDR1 and CDR2: SGHNT, YYREEE (reference sequence). The CDR3 spells CATRHLAEISTDTQYF. CDR3 in DNA: TGTGCCACCCGGCATTTGGCGGAAATTAGCACAGATACGCAGTATTTT.

This rearrangement joins TRBV18 to TRBJ2-3, with D possibly being TRBD1 (6 bases). This CDR3 has 18 amino acids. Germline values: CDR1 KGHSH, CDR2 LQKENI. Between the trimmed V and J ends, which lost 2 bases and 2 bases, there was a span of 20 bases. The CDR3 region is CASSPSPQTGLITDTQYF. Written as DNA, the CDR3 is TGTGCCAGCTCACCAAGCCCCCAAACAGGGTTGATCACAGATACGCAGTATTTT.

This rearrangement joins TRBV12-3 or TRBV12-4 to TRBJ1-5; 9 nucleotides align to TRBD1. Trimming removed 5 bases from V and 0 bases from J; junction bases left unmatched: 11. The CDR3 is 18 amino acids. The CDR3: CASSIADRGSSSNQPQHF. The CDR3 bases are TGTGCCAGCAGTATTGCCGACAGGGGGTCAAGTAGCAATCAGCCCCAGCATTTT.

The chain joins TRBV18 to TRBJ2-5; 11 bases fit TRBD1. This CDR3 has 14 residues. The V gene end was trimmed by 4 bases and the J gene end by 4 bases; junction bases not matched to a gene: 2. Germline V gene sequence: CDR1 KGHSH, CDR2 LQKENI. CDR3 protein: CASSRGTGGETQYF. CDR3 nucleotide sequence: TGTGCCAGCTCACGTGGGACAGGGGGAGAGACCCAGTACTTC. The variable domain in full, with the rest retrieved from reference TRBV18 and TRBJ2-5, is NAGVMQNPRHLVRRRGQEARLRCSPMKGHSHVYWYRQLPEEGLKFMVYLQKENIIDESGMPKERFSAEFPKEGPSILRIQQVVRGDSAAYFCASSRGTGGETQYFGPGTRLLVL.

V gene TRBV29-1 combines with J gene TRBJ2-1; the match to TRBD1 covers 7 bases. V trimming: 4 bases; J trimming: 0 bases; junction bases outside the gene matches: 12. This CDR3 has 17 residues. Germline values: CDR1 SQVTM, CDR2 ANQGSEA. DNA of the CDR3: TGCAGCGTTGGACAGGGTAGGCGAGGAGTCTCCTACAATGAGCAGTTCTTC. It specifies CSVGQGRRGVSYNEQFF.

The genes are TRBV28 and TRBJ2-1; the D gene is possibly TRBD2 (6 bases). Germline lookup yields CDR1 MDHEN and CDR2 SYDVKM. This CDR3 is built from 15 residues. V was cut by 2 bases and J by 2 bases, with 10 bases left in between. The CDR3 sequence: CASSLGGRPYNEQFF. CDR3 DNA sequence: TGTGCCAGCAGTTTAGGTGGGAGGCCCTACAATGAGCAGTTCTTC.

This clonotype was counted a single time. The V call is TRBV20-1, the J call TRBJ2-4; no clear D. CDR3 length equals 12 residues. V was clipped by 3 bases and J by 7 bases, with 10 bases between them. Per the germline V gene, CDR1 is DFQATT and CDR2 is SNEGSKA (reference sequence). CDR3 sequence: CSASGVLNIQYF. The CDR3 coding sequence is TGCAGTGCTAGTGGTGTTCTTAACATTCAGTACTTC.

This chain links TRBV9 with TRBJ2-3; 9 bases match TRBD2. With V trimmed by 3 bases and J by 6 bases, 8 bases remained unmatched. Per the germline V gene, CDR1 is SGDLS and CDR2 is YYNGEE. CDR3 length equals 15 residues. CDR3 in amino acids: CASSARGGGPDTQYF. In DNA, the CDR3 is TGTGCCAGCAGCGCGCGGGGGGGAGGGCCGGATACGCAGTATTTT.

This clonotype was recorded once. This chain joins TRBV7-3 and TRBJ2-7; unclear D gene. The CDR3 is made up of 13 amino acids. Germline V CDR1 and CDR2: SGHTA, FQGTGA. V dropped 5 bases and J dropped 3 bases, with 11 bases sitting between them. CDR3 DNA: TGTGCCAGCAGCCCCCACTCGGGCTACGAGCAGTACTTC. The encoded protein is CASSPHSGYEQYF.

The chain uses TRBV6-5 and TRBJ1-2, with D tentatively TRBD1 (6 bases). Between the trimmed V and J ends, which lost 6 bases and 6 bases, there was a span of 14 bases. CDR3 length: 13 amino acids. Germline V lookup: CDR1 MNHEY, CDR2 SVGAGI. This CDR3 is CASREGHLHGYTF. The CDR3 region has the DNA TGTGCCAGCAGGGAGGGACATCTTCATGGCTACACCTTC.

The CDR3 nucleotides are TGTGCCAGCACTCTCAGAACTGGCTACACCTTC. Its translation: CASTLRTGYTF. This sequence joins TRBV6-5 and TRBJ1-2; D is undetermined. V was clipped by 7 bases and J by 7 bases, with 10 bases between them. The CDR3 runs to 11 residues. Germline V gene data show CDR1 as MNHEY and CDR2 as SVGAGI.